This T cell receptor (beta chain) was sequenced during a study of cytomegalovirus exposure and HLA in healthy donors (dated by TCRdb to 2017 to 2019). Looking at the study overall: In an earlier analysis of several hundred of the donors, around 290 Gb of sequence data and 90 million to 120 million unique TCR beta sequences from 180 million or so T cells were reported. All discovery cohort repertoires had been generated on a single sequencing platform. Genome-wide SNP genotypes for about 65% of the 666 donors were used in a later genetic analysis, which treated that subset as a discovery cohort. The study was designed to test whether signatures of past pathogen exposure could be identified by cataloging public T cell receptors. In a later analysis, previously published TCR beta repertoires from 666 donors were re-analyzed and high-resolution HLA genotyping was added so that TCR occurrence patterns could be studied. Typing coverage differed by locus: A, B, C, DRB1 and DQB1 were typed in about 629-640 donors, DQA1 in 500 to 550, DPA1 in 600 to 610, and DPB1 in just under 490. A separate validation cohort of 100 to 150 different subjects was used in addition to the roughly 700-subject first cohort. Among the roughly 400 genotyped donors, more than 70% belonged to the genetic ancestry cluster associated with self-reported Caucasian donors. Alongside the repertoire data, information on donor age, sex, ethnicity and CMV serostatus was compiled. Roughly five DR-DQ haplotypes were treated as single units for association and clustering because of strong linkage in the cohort. Around 300 gigabases of sequencing data and 78 million or so unique TCR sequences were included in an early release covering about 700 HLA-typed donors. High-throughput TCR immunosequencing, statistical association of individual TCRs with disease status, and machine learning were combined to predict cytomegalovirus infection status. An earlier analysis of several hundred of the donors applied high-throughput TCR beta sequencing to assess whether each TCR beta V gene segment acted as functional or pseudogenic. The later analysis used no new phenotypic data to find candidate immune exposures, relying instead on TCR beta sequences and their occurrence across donors. HLA typing covered class I and class II loci at four-digit resolution. Among a few hundred genotyped donors of the cohort, an average of around 240,000 unique TCR beta nucleotide sequences were sequenced per donor, roughly 20% of them non-productive. Using immunosequencing, the study profiled T cell repertoires from some 670 subjects and related those repertoires to cytomegalovirus serostatus.

Beyond this particular receptor, the publication reports: A cluster of highly shared sequence variants was judged likely to represent a technical artifact of the sequencing pipeline. In vitro tests confirmed that a few of the cytomegalovirus-associated TCR beta chains recognize cytomegalovirus antigens. Presence/absence analyses assumed roughly uniform sequencing depth across donors, an assumption that may not hold. In a later analysis, HLA-associated TCR beta chains showed more clonal expansion and lower generation probabilities than non-associated chains that were equally common. Because HLA typing was unavailable for some donors at each locus, only the typed subset was used in association tests. Strong co-occurrence of HLA alleles, especially DR and DQ, made assigning TCR associations to individual alleles difficult. Cytomegalovirus status was reported to be diagnosed by the classifier with high specificity and sensitivity in both the original and validation cohorts. In an earlier analysis of fewer than 700 of the donors, most TCR beta V segments appeared in productive rearrangements about 87% or about 30% of the time, broadly matching IMGT annotations. In the study, around 150 TCR beta chains were listed as associated with cytomegalovirus. According to a later analysis, TCR association rates differed among HLA loci, with DRB1 alleles showing the most associated TCRs and HLA-C alleles showing the fewest. At a false discovery rate of 0.05, a later analysis linked some 18,000 TCR beta sequences to specific HLA alleles. A further reported finding was that TCR beta sequences accurately predicted the HLA-A and HLA-B alleles for most subjects in the first cohort. An association between a missense DCLRE1C variant and V-gene and J-gene trimming of TCR beta chains was found in a later genetic analysis and replicated in an independent cohort. Because counts were too low, fewer than 20 rarely observed V segments, including chromosome 9 orphons, were excluded from the earlier analysis of roughly 580 of the donors. A later analysis found that most CMV-associated TCR beta chains appeared HLA-restricted, with HLA associations seemingly driven largely by CMV exposure. For the cohort, immune exposure information was limited to CMV serostatus. In a later genetic analysis, fewer N-insertions in productive TCRs were reported among donors in an Asian-associated ancestry cluster than the roughly 700-donor mean. The 87-base-pair reads could not distinguish some IMGT-functional V segments, including TRBV6-2 and TRBV6-3, so those segments were excluded. The cohort was sequenced for TCR beta chains only, and without alpha or paired-chain data the features that could be detected were limited. Most TCR sequences were observed very rarely across donors, whereas some public TCRs were present in many individuals. The authors suggested that the approach could potentially be generalized to other disease states and immunological phenotypes. Linkage disequilibrium might explain the correlated functional status among segregating V segments, but an unknown experimental factor could not be excluded. Several of the top co-occurrence clusters appeared to be linked to parvovirus B19, influenza, CMV and Epstein-Barr virus, according to a later analysis.

The cohort was made up of several hundred healthy bone marrow donors. At the time of sampling, every cohort member was nominally healthy, though immune exposures that went unrecorded were likely present. The donor tested CMV seronegative and was one of the 352 seronegative cohort members. A peripheral blood sample was provided by each donor, and peripheral blood mononuclear cells were used for TCR beta sequencing. The Qiagen DNeasy Blood Extraction Kit was used to extract genomic DNA from the blood cell samples. The library was obtained by the immunoSEQ multiplex PCR assay. A mixture of 60 forward primers for TCR Vbeta segments and 13 reverse primers for TCR Jbeta segments was used in the multiplex PCR. A multiplex PCR assay on genomic DNA amplified the CDR3 region of rearranged TCR beta genes. On the Illumina HiSeq System, the amplified TCR beta libraries were sequenced as 87-base-pair reads. Concerning the study's data processing: A later analysis tallied 75 million to 85 million unique TCR beta chains across the 610 or so repertoires, and some 10 million of those chains were shared by two or more donors. To remove PCR and sequencing errors, raw reads were error-corrected and collapsed into unique sequences using a nearest-neighbor algorithm that merged closely related sequences. V, D and J gene segments were assigned by aligning CDR3 sequences to IMGT reference sequences. For a sequence to be retained, at least a six-nucleotide match to both a V gene segment and a J gene segment was required. Rearrangements were classified as productive when the CDR3 lacked stop codons and remained in frame with V and J, and all other rearrangements were classified as non-productive. Following IMGT convention, CDR3 was defined as the stretch from the second conserved V-encoded cysteine to the conserved J-encoded phenylalanine. Sequences without an unambiguous match to a single V gene segment were excluded from the earlier analysis of almost 600 of the donors. An earlier analysis of roughly 590 of the donors called V segments functional above 56.7% productive rearrangements and segregating when the between-donor standard deviation exceeded 5%. To diagnose cytomegalovirus status from the catalog of TCR beta chain sequences, a statistical classification framework was built. V and J gene assignment, in a later analysis, came from comparing TCR nucleotide sequences with IMGT/GENE-DB human TR gene sequences. The TCRdist pipeline was used in a later analysis to assign CDR3 sequences and most-parsimonious VDJ recombination scenarios. In a later analysis, every TCR beta chain was defined by the combination of its CDR3 amino acid sequence and its V-gene family, and reads without a unique V-gene family were dropped. A later analysis removed roughly 590 highly shared, low-generation-probability nucleotide sequences to deal with suspected cross-contamination and a sequencing artifact. For each public chain, a later analysis derived a clonal expansion index from normalized ranks of inferred template counts within each repertoire. In a later analysis, generation probabilities were computed using a VDJ recombination model fitted to out-of-frame rearrangements, and the results were checked against IGoR. A later analysis scored TCR-TCR, TCR-HLA and TCR-CMV co-occurrence with hypergeometric tests, applying a repertoire-size bias correction to TCR pairs. In a later analysis, false discovery rates were estimated by permuting HLA or CMV assignments 20 times. A later analysis grouped co-occurring TCRs with DBSCAN, adding TCRdist sequence similarity when clustering within HLA-allele-positive subsets. Co-occurrence clustering excluded repertoires with fewer than 30,000 or more than 120,000 public chains, plus five with anomalous nucleotide sharing. This immuneACCESS table, as held by TCRdb, lists in-frame sequences with V and J called but not all clones. Of the missing ones, under half trace to an unresolved V gene in checked studies; the others have no known cause. For V, J and clone size, that table is used; D and trimming come from the DNA. The sample data list approximately 190,000 clones, and approximately 78% of these were observed just once. The leading ten clones occupy around 0.8% of the sample.

The cysteine opens and the phenylalanine closes a CDR3 of 14 amino acids. Only the CDR3 DNA stays, 42 bases, in frame from base 1. V lost 5 bases and J lost 3 bases; the stretch between them is 10 bases long. For CDR1 and CDR2, the germline V gene (reference sequence) lists LNHDA and SQIVND. Points on this clone: Its antigen is currently not known. No much larger clone is present one base from it, and per-base qualities are unavailable.

Sequencing used PBMCs. The V and J segments used are TRBV19 and TRBJ2-2; tentative D gene TRBD2, with 6 bases matching. The TCR comes from a woman aged 18-35 years in good health and CMV-seronegative. DNA sequence: TGTGCCAGTAGTGAAGGGAGGTACACCGGGGAGCTGTTTTTT. Its protein reads: CASSEGRYTGELFF.